These 24 T cell receptor beta chains share one sample of origin, sequenced in a study of CXCR3-negative and CXCR3-positive naive CD8 T cells. It was by 5' RACE with UMI labels that the TRB cDNA libraries were prepared. Each CDR3 protein gets one entry in TCRdb, which reprocessed the 5' RACE reads and gives no DNA. The sample totals roughly 100,000 distinct CDR3 sequences. The sequenced material came from naive CXCR3- CD8+ T cells from blood. Subset reported: CD45RO-CCR7+CD27+CD95- naive CD8+ T cells lacking CXCR3 (TNR3-). The receptors shown here come from a human donor in good health. Some clones in this sample may be carry-over from other donors' samples.

CDR3 region: CASSLVDSGNNEQFF. The chain uses TRBV7-9 and TRBJ2-1; TCRdb designates TRBD1, a call that cannot be tested without DNA. The CDR3 covers 15 residues. Germline V CDR1 and CDR2: SEHNR, FQNEAQ (reference sequence).

The genes are TRBV15 and TRBJ2-7; TCRdb's D gene call, TRBD2, goes unchecked for lack of DNA. The CDR3 has 14 residues. CDR1 LNHNV and CDR2 YYDKDF come from the germline V gene (reference sequence). CDR3 sequence reads: CATSRGLGYYEQYF. Full variable domain (missing parts from reference TRBV15 and TRBJ2-7): DAMVIQNPRYQVTQFGKPVTLSCSQTLNHNVMYWYQQKSSQAPKLLFHYYDKDFNNEADTPDNFQSRRPNTSFCFLDIRSPGLGDTAMYLCATSRGLGYYEQYFGPGTRLTVT.

V usage is TRBV29-1 and J usage is TRBJ1-3; TCRdb selects TRBD1, and the lack of DNA leaves this call unchecked. There are 15 residues in the CDR3. Germline V gene sequence: CDR1 SQVTM, CDR2 ANQGSEA. Here the CDR3 reads CSVRATVLSGNTIYF.

This rearrangement joins TRBV29-1 to TRBJ2-3; TCRdb calls TRBD2, which cannot be checked without DNA. Germline CDR1 SQVTM, CDR2 ANQGSEA. CDR3 length equals 12 residues. CDR3 protein: CSARVMSDTQYF.

This chain joins TRBV25-1 and TRBJ1-1. Germline values: CDR1 MGHDK, CDR2 SYGVNS. CDR3 length: 13 residues. The CDR3 region is CASTGWGDTEAFF.

This sequence joins TRBV7-9 and TRBJ1-4; as DNA is missing, the TRBD1 call by TCRdb cannot be tested. In germline, CDR1 is SEHNR, CDR2 FQNEAQ (reference sequence). There are 14 residues in the CDR3. The CDR3 region is CASSWSLGDEKLFF.

The chain couples TRBV29-1 to TRBJ2-1; absent DNA, TCRdb's TRBD1 call cannot be checked. The CDR3 has 11 residues. From germline, CDR1 is SQVTM and CDR2 ANQGSEA. The CDR3 loop is CSAFWGNEQFF.

Here the CDR3 reads CASSGTASSTDTQYF. The gene calls are TRBV12-3 or TRBV12-4 and TRBJ2-3; TCRdb gives TRBD1 as the D gene, but with no DNA this cannot be confirmed. The CDR3 has 15 amino acids.

CDR3 protein: CASREDRGTGELFF. The chain has TRBV12-3 or TRBV12-4 and TRBJ2-2; TCRdb names TRBD1, which stays unverified in the absence of DNA. The CDR3 consists of 14 residues.

The rearrangement joins TRBV29-1 to TRBJ2-3; the D gene TCRdb calls, TRBD1, cannot be checked with no DNA. Germline lookup yields CDR1 SQVTM and CDR2 ANQGSEA. CDR3 length equals 14 residues. CDR3 region: CSVEGLQGIDTQYF.

The chain combines TRBV12-3 or TRBV12-4 with TRBJ1-6; TCRdb outputs TRBD1, but without DNA this stays unchecked. The CDR3 is 16 residues long. This CDR3 is CASSWFPGASNSPLHF.

V and J are TRBV14 and TRBJ2-1; TCRdb reports TRBD1, a call that lacks DNA to check it against. The CDR3 runs 14 residues. The germline CDR1 and CDR2 sequences are SGHDN and FVKESK. The CDR3 sequence: CASSVGTRYNEQFF.

This clonotype is identified as medium-sized (0.01 to 0.1%) from frequency. The chain uses TRBV7-6 and TRBJ1-1; the TCRdb call, TRBD1, lacks DNA for checking. The CDR3 spans 14 residues. Germline CDR1 is SGHVS and CDR2 is FNYEAQ. The CDR3 protein is CASSLDSQGTEAFF.

The chain links TRBV28 to TRBJ2-5; checking the TCRdb D call of TRBD2 is not possible without DNA. CDR3 length equals 18 residues. Germline V gene lookup returns CDR1 MDHEN and CDR2 SYDVKM. The CDR3 protein is CASSFWGLAGDPQETQYF. Looking up the rest from reference TRBV28 and TRBJ2-5 gives the full variable domain: DVKVTQSSRYLVKRTGEKVFLECVQDMDHENMFWYRQDPGLGLRLIYFSYDVKMKEKGDIPEGYSVSREKKERFSLILESASTNQTSMYLCASSFWGLAGDPQETQYFGPGTRLLVL.

The genes are TRBV29-1 and TRBJ2-1. This CDR3 spans 13 amino acids. CDR1 is SQVTM, CDR2 ANQGSEA, per germline. The CDR3 spells CSGKRGTYNEQFF.

The gene calls are TRBV6-2 or TRBV6-3 and TRBJ2-4; the TCRdb D gene call, TRBD1, has no DNA to confirm it. CDR1 is MNHEY and CDR2 is SVGEGT in the germline V gene. The CDR3 extends over 14 amino acids. The CDR3: CASSYLPGGNIQYF.

The chain joins TRBV7-9 to TRBJ1-2; TCRdb picks TRBD1, but there is no DNA to check that call. This CDR3 is built from 14 residues. Germline V CDR1 and CDR2: SEHNR, FQNEAQ (reference sequence). CDR3 residues: CASSSGQLYYGYTF. The whole variable domain, filled in from reference TRBV7-9 and TRBJ1-2, reads DTGVSQNPRHKITKRGQNVTFRCDPISEHNRLYWYRQTLGQGPEFLTYFQNEAQLEKSRLLSDRFSAERPKGSFSTLEIQRTEQGDSAMYLCASSSGQLYYGYTFGSGTRLTVV.

V gene TRBV30 combines with J gene TRBJ1-1. The CDR3 consists of 11 residues. Germline lookup yields CDR1 GTSNPN and CDR2 SVGIG (reference sequence). The CDR3 sequence is CAWSNGREAFF.

The gene calls are TRBV7-9 and TRBJ2-2; the D call from TCRdb, TRBD2, cannot be confirmed without DNA. CDR1 is SEHNR and CDR2 is FQNEAQ in the germline V gene (reference sequence). The CDR3 extends over 18 amino acids. The CDR3 is CASSWREGLAGMAGELFF.

CDR3 in amino acids: CASSQDPMTSDTQYF. The V and J genes are TRBV4-3 and TRBJ2-3. The CDR3 is 15 amino acids. In germline, CDR1 is LGHNA, CDR2 YSLEER.

The chain has TRBV7-3 and TRBJ2-1; without DNA, the TCRdb call of TRBD1 cannot be checked. This CDR3 is 16 amino acids long. The V gene's germline CDR1 is SGHTA and CDR2 FQGTGA. The CDR3 is CASSLTLAGRGNEQFF.

The chain couples TRBV11-3 to TRBJ1-5. The germline V gene encodes CDR1 SGHNT and CDR2 YENEEA. The CDR3 totals 14 residues. CDR3 region: CASSVGGGNQPQHF.

The chain is built from TRBV7-3 and TRBJ1-5; TCRdb reports TRBD1, a call that lacks DNA to check it against. The length of the CDR3 is 14 residues. CDR1 and CDR2 (germline): SGHTA, FQGTGA. This CDR3 reads CASSPDREGQPQHF.

V is TRBV29-1 and J is TRBJ2-1; the D call of TRBD2 rests on TCRdb alone, since no DNA is present to check it. This CDR3 is built from 15 residues. Germline V gene data show CDR1 as SQVTM and CDR2 as ANQGSEA. CDR3 sequence reads: CSVEGAGGEVDEQFF.